This TCR beta chain derives from a study of blood T cell repertoires in COVID-19. Overall study context: The United States, Italy and Spain provided the acute and convalescent COVID-19 samples. The analysed material was cDNA or gDNA that came from T cells, B-cell-depleted T cells, or PBMCs.

As processed by the authors: Amplification with reference gene primers provided the estimates of nucleated cell counts. Clones were read by immunoSEQ multiplex PCR, and TCRdb kept only the in-frame ones, dropping some. That table is the source of V, J and clone size, and D and trimming were worked out from the DNA. The table shows approximately 120,000 clones, with 65% to 90% occurring only once. V lost 1 base, J lost 4 bases, and 8 bases lay in between. CDR1 is LGHDT, CDR2 YNNKEL, per germline (reference sequence). CDR3 length: 13 amino acids. This sequence was found in an elderly man with active or convalescent COVID-19. What was sequenced was peripheral blood. This chain uses TRBV3-1 (or the pseudogene TRBV3-2) with TRBJ2-7; possibly TRBD1 for D (6 bases). CDR3 in amino acids: CASSQGQVYEQYF. CDR3 bases: TGTGCCAGCAGCCAAGGACAGGTTTACGAGCAGTACTTC.